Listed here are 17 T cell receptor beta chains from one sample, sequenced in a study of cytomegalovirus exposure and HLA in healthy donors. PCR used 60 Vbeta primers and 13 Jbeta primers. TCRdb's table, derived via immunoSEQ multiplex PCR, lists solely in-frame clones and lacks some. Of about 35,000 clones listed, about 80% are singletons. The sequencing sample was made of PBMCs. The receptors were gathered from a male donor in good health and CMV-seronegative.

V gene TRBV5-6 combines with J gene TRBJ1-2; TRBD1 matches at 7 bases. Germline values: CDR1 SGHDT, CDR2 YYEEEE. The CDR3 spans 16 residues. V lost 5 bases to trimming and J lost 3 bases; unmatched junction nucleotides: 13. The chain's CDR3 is CASRAGTAALHYGYTF. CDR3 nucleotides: TGTGCCAGCAGGGCCGGGACAGCCGCTTTGCACTATGGCTACACCTTC.

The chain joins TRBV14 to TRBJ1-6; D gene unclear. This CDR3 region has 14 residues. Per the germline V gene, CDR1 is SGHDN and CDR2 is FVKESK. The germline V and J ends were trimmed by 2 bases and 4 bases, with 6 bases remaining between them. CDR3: CASSQYNYNSPLHF. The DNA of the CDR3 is TGTGCCAGCAGCCAATACAATTATAATTCACCCCTCCACTTT.

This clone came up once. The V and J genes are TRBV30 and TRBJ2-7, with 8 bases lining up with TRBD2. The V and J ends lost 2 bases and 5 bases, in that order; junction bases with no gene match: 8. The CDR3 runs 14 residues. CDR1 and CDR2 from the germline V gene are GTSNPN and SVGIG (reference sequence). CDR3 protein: CAWSFSGNPNEQYF. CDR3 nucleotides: TGTGCCTGGAGTTTTAGCGGGAACCCCAACGAGCAGTACTTC.

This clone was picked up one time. The CDR3 sequence: CASSEFGTGGNTGELFF. CDR3 coding DNA: TGTGCCAGCAGTGAATTCGGGACAGGGGGCAACACCGGGGAGCTGTTTTTT. V is TRBV25-1 and J is TRBJ2-2; 12 nucleotides agree with TRBD1. Trimming removed 1 base from V and 2 bases from J; junction bases left unmatched: 2. The CDR3 has 17 residues. Looked up from germline, CDR1 is MGHDK and CDR2 is SYGVNS.

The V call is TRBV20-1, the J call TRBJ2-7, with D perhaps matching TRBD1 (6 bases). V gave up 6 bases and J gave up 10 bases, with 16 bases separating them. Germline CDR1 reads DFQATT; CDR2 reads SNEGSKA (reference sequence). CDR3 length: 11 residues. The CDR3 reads CSARAGVEQYF. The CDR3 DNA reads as TGCAGTGCCAGGGCAGGGGTCGAACAGTACTTC.

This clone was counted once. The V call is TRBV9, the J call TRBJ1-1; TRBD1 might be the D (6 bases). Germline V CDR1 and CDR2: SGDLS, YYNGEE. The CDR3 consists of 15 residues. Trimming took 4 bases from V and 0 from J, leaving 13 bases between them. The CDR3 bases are TGTGCCAGCAGCCCACAGGGACGGATGAACACTGAAGCTTTCTTT. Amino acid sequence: CASSPQGRMNTEAFF. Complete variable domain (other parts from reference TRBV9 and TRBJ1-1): DSGVTQTPKHLITATGQRVTLRCSPRSGDLSVYWYQQSLDQGLQFLIQYYNGEERAKGNILERFSAQQFPDLHSELNLSSLELGDSALYFCASSPQGRMNTEAFFGQGTRLTVV.

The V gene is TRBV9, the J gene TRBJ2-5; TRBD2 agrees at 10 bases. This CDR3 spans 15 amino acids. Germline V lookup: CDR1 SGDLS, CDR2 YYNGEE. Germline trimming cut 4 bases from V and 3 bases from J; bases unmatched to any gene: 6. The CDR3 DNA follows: TGTGCCAGCAGCTCTGCCGGGACTAGCGAAGAGACCCAGTACTTC. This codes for CASSSAGTSEETQYF.

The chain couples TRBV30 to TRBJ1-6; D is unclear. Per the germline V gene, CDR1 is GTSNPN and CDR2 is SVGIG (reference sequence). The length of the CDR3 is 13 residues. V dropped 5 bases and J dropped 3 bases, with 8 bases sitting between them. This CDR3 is CAWGELYNSPLHF. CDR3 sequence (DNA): TGTGCCTGGGGGGAGCTCTATAATTCACCCCTCCACTTT.

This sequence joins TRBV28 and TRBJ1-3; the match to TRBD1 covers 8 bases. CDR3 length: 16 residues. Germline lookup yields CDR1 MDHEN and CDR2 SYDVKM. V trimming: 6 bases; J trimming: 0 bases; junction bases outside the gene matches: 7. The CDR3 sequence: CASSRQGMSSGNTIYF. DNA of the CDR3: TGTGCCAGCAGCCGACAGGGGATGAGCTCTGGAAACACCATATATTTT.

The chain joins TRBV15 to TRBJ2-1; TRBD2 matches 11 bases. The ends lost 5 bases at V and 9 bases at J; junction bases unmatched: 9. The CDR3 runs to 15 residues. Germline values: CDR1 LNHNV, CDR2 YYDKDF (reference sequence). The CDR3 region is CATSSRLAGLLEQFF. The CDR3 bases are TGTGCCACCAGCTCCAGACTAGCGGGACTGCTTGAGCAGTTCTTC.

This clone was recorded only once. The CDR3 region is CASSPGTSRGRPTPTGSGYTF. The CDR3 nucleotides are TGTGCCAGCAGCCCTGGGACTTCCAGGGGGCGACCGACCCCCACGGGATCTGGCTACACCTTC. The J gene is TRBJ1-2, the V gene TRBV9; TRBD1 aligns across 8 bases. The CDR3 is 21 residues long. The trim removed 4 bases at V and 7 bases at J, leaving 30 bases unmatched. Germline V gives CDR1 SGDLS, CDR2 YYNGEE.

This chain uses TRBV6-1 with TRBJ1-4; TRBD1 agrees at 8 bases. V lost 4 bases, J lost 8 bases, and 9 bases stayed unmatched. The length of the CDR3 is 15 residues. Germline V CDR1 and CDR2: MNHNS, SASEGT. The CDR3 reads CASSVEDRVSEKLFF. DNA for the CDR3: TGTGCCAGCAGTGTCGAGGACAGGGTTTCCGAAAAACTGTTTTTT.

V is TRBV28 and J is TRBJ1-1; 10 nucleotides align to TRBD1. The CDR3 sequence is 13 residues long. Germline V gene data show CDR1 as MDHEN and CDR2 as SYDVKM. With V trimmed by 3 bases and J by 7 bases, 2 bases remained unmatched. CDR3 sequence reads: CASSLTGGDEAFF. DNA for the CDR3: TGTGCCAGCAGTTTGACAGGGGGCGATGAAGCTTTCTTT.

The CDR3 region is CASSLWQGGNSPLHF. As DNA, the CDR3 is TGTGCCAGCAGTTTATGGCAAGGGGGTAATTCACCCCTCCACTTT. The genes are TRBV28 and TRBJ1-6; D might be TRBD1 (6 bases). The V end lost 0 bases, the J end lost 6 bases, and 9 bases lay between the germline ends. The CDR3 has 15 residues. The germline CDR1 and CDR2 sequences are MDHEN and SYDVKM.

The DNA for the CDR3 is TGTGCCAGCAGCCCGACCGCAGGGGGTGACGAGACTTTCTTT. It encodes CASSPTAGGDETFF. The J gene is TRBJ1-1, the V gene TRBV7-3; TRBD1 agrees at 7 bases. Trimming cost V 5 bases and J 12 bases; bases outside gene matches: 15. CDR1 is SGHTA, CDR2 FQGTGA, per germline. CDR3 length: 14 residues.

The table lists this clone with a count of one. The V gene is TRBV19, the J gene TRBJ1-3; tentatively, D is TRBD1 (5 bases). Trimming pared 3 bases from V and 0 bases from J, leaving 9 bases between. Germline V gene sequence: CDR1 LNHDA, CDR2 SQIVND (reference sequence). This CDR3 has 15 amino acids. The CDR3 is CASSMGPSSGNTIYF. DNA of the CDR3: TGTGCCAGTAGTATGGGGCCGAGCTCTGGAAACACCATATATTTT.

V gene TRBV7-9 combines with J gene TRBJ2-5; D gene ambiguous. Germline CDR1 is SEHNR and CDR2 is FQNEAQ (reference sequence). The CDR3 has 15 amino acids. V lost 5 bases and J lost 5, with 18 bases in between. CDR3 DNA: TGTGCCAGCAGCCCGCCGACACTCCCTGGGGAGACCCAGTACTTC. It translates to CASSPPTLPGETQYF.